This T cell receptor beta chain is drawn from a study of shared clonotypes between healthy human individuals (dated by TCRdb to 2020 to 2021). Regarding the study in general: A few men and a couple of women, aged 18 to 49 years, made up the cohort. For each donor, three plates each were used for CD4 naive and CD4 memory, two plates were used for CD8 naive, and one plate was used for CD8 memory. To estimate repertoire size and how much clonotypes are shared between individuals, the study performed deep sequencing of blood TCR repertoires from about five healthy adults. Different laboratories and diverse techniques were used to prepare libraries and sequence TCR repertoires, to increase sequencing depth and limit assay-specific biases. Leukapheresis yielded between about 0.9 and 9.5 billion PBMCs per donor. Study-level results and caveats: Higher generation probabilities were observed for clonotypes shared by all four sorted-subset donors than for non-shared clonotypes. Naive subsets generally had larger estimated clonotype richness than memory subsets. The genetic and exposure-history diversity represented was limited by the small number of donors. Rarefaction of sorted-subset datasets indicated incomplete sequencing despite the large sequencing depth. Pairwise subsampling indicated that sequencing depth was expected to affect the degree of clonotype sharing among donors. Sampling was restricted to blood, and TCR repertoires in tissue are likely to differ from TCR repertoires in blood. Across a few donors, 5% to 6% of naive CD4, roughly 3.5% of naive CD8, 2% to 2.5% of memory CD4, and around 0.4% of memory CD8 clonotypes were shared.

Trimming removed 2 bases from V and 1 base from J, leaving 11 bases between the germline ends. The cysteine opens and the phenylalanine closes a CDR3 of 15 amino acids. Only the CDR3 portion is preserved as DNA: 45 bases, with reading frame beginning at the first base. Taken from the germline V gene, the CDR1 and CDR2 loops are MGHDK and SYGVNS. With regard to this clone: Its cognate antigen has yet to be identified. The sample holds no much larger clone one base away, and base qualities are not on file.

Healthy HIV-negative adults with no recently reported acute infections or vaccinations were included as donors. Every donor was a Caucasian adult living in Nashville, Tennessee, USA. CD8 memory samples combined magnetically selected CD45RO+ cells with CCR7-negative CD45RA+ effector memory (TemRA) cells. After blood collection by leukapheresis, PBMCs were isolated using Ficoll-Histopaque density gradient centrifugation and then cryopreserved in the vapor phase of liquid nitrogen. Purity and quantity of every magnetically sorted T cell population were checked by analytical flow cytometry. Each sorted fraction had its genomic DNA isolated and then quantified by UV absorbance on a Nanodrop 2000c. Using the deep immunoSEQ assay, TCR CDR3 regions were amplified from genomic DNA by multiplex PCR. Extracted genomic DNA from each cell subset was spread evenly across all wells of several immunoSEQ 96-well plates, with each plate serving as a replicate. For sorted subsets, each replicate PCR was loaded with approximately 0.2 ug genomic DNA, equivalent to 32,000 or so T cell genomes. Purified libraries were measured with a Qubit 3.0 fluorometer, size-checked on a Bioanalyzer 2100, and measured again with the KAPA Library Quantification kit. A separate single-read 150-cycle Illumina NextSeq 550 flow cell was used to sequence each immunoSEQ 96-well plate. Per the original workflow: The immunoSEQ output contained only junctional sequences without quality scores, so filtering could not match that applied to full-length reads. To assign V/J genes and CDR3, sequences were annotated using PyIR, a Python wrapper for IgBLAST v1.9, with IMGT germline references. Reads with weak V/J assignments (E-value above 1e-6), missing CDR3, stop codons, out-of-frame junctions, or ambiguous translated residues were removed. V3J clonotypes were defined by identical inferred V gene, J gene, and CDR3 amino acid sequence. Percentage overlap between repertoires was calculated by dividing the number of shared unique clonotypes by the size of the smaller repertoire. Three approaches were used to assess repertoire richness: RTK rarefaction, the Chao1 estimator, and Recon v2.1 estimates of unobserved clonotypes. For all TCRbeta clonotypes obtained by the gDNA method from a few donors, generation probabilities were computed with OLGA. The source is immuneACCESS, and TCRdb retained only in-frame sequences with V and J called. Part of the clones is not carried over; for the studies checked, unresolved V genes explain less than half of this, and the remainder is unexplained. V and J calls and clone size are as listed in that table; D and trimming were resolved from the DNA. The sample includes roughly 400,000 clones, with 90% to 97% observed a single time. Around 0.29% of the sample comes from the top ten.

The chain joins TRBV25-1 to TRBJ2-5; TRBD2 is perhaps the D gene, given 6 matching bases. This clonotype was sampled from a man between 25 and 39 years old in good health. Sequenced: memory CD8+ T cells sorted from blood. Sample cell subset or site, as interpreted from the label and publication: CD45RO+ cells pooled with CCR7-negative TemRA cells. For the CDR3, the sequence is CASSEGAGLQETQYF. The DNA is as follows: TGTGCCAGCAGTGAAGGGGCGGGGCTCCAAGAGACCCAGTACTTC. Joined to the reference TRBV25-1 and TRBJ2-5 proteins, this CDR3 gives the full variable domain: EADIYQTPRYLVIGTGKKITLECSQTMGHDKMYWYQQDPGMELHLIHYSYGVNSTEKGDLSSESTVSRIRTEHFPLTLESARPSHTSQYLCASSEGAGLQETQYFGPGTRLLVL.